The rows below give T cell receptor beta chains drawn from one sample of a study of blood T cell repertoires in COVID-19. Sequenced by immunoSEQ multiplex PCR; TCRdb stores in-frame clones only, minus some. The sample includes about 240,000 clones, roughly 80% seen only once; the top ten take 12%. Source material: peripheral blood. The receptors originated from a woman in her fifties or sixties with active or convalescent COVID-19. CDR3s include the opening cysteine and the closing phenylalanine or tryptophan. D genes are given only for firm matches. Rows may omit the clone size; those that give it use once, few, many or a size class.

D gene	clone size	V gene	J gene	CDR3 DNA	CDR3 protein
-	-	TRBV3-1/TRBV3-2	TRBJ1-6	TGTGCCAGCAGCATGACAGCCAAAGATTCACCCCTCCACTTT	CASSMTAKDSPLHF
-	-	TRBV5-1	TRBJ1-1	TGCGCCAGCAGCTTGGTACAGGGCCCCACTGAAGCTTTCTTT	CASSLVQGPTEAFF
-	once	TRBV2	TRBJ1-2	TGTGCCAGCAGTGAGAGGACAACTAACTATGGCTACACCTTC	CASSERTTNYGYTF
-	-	TRBV5-1	TRBJ2-2	TGCGCCAGCAGACTGCCGGGGAGAGAAACCGGGGAGCTGTTTTTT	CASRLPGRETGELFF
-	-	TRBV5-6	TRBJ2-1	TGTGCCAGCAGCTTGTATTTTAAGGTCGGAGGGGGGGTTCACAATGAGCAGTTCTTC	CASSLYFKVGGGVHNEQFF
-	-	TRBV5-1	TRBJ2-7	TGCGCCAGCACGATTAACCCAGGGAACTACGAGCAGTACTTC	CASTINPGNYEQYF
-	-	TRBV5-4	TRBJ1-3	TGTGCCAGCAGCCAAGGGGCGCCCGGAAACACCATATATTTT	CASSQGAPGNTIYF
-	-	TRBV2	TRBJ1-5	TGTGCCGGAAACAGGGAAGTGGATCAGCCCCAGCATTTT	CAGNREVDQPQHF
-	-	TRBV4-3	TRBJ1-2	TGCGCCAGCAGCCTTTCGGTCGGGGAGGCCTATGGCTACACCTTC	CASSLSVGEAYGYTF
TRBD1	-	TRBV3-1/TRBV3-2	TRBJ2-3	TGTGCCAGCAGCCTTGGACAGGGGCCAGATACGCAGTATTTT	CASSLGQGPDTQYF
TRBD1	-	TRBV6-2/TRBV6-3	TRBJ2-1	TGTGCCAGCAGCCGGACAGGGGGGCGCTCCTACAATGAGCAGTTCTTC	CASSRTGGRSYNEQFF
TRBD1	-	TRBV4-1	TRBJ2-5	TGCGCCAGCAGGATTAGGACAGGGGGAGAGACCCAGTACTTC	CASRIRTGGETQYF
-	-	TRBV30	TRBJ1-2	TGTGCCTGGGGCGGACCGCAACGGGGGGTCTATGGCTACACCTTC	CAWGGPQRGVYGYTF
-	-	TRBV19	TRBJ1-5	TGTGCCAGTTCCGTTGCAGTCAATCAGCCCCAGCATTTT	CASSVAVNQPQHF
TRBD2	-	TRBV30	TRBJ2-3	TGTGCCTGGAGTGTTGGAGCGGGGGGGGAAGATACGCAGTATTTT	CAWSVGAGGEDTQYF
TRBD1	-	TRBV18	TRBJ2-7	TGTGCCAGCTCCGTAGGGCACAGGGGCCCCTACGAGCAGTACTTC	CASSVGHRGPYEQYF
-	-	TRBV19	TRBJ1-5	TGTGCCAGTAGTTCAACTTGGGGGGATCAGCCCCAGCATTTT	CASSSTWGDQPQHF
-	few	TRBV27	TRBJ1-1	TGTGCCAGCAGTTTACAGGGTAGGACTGAAGCTTTCTTT	CASSLQGRTEAFF
TRBD2	-	TRBV9	TRBJ2-1	TGTGCCAGCAGCGTAATCTCCGGGACTAGCGTATACAATGAGCAGTTCTTC	CASSVISGTSVYNEQFF
-	-	TRBV7-9	TRBJ1-1	TGTGCCAGCAGCTTAACAGGGAATGCTGAAGCTTTCTTT	CASSLTGNAEAFF
-	-	TRBV10-3	TRBJ1-4	TGTGCCACTACCCGTGGGGGCTTCAGCAATGAAAAACTGTTTTTT	CATTRGGFSNEKLFF
TRBD2	-	TRBV7-3	TRBJ2-2	TGTGCCAGCAGCCCCGGGACTAGGTCCGGGGAGCTGTTTTTT	CASSPGTRSGELFF
-	-	TRBV12-3/TRBV12-4	TRBJ1-2	TGTGCCAGCAGTAACGGCAGGGGAGGCTACACCTTC	CASSNGRGGYTF
TRBD1	-	TRBV7-9	TRBJ2-6	TGTGCCAGCAGCCTGGACAGGCCTAACTCTGGGGCCAACGTCCTGACTTTC	CASSLDRPNSGANVLTF
-	-	TRBV6-5	TRBJ1-3	TGTGCCGCCCACAGCTCTGGAAACACCATATATTTT	CAAHSSGNTIYF
-	once	TRBV7-8	TRBJ1-5	TGTGCCAGCAGCCCGGGTAGGGGCAGGAATCAGCCCCAGCATTTT	CASSPGRGRNQPQHF
TRBD1	-	TRBV19	TRBJ1-4	TGTGCCAGTAGTAGAGGACAGGGAGAAGGTGATGAAAAACTGTTTTTT	CASSRGQGEGDEKLFF
-	-	TRBV5-1	TRBJ1-1	TGCGCCAGCAGCCTGACGGAGGGGTACACTGAAGCTTTCTTT	CASSLTEGYTEAFF
TRBD1	few	TRBV7-9	TRBJ2-1	TGTGCCAGCAGGCCGGACAGGGAAGTGTACAATGAGCAGTTCTTC	CASRPDREVYNEQFF
-	-	TRBV6-5	TRBJ1-1	TGTGCCAGCAGTTACGCGGGTCTGGGCACTGAAGCTTTCTTT	CASSYAGLGTEAFF
TRBD2	once	TRBV29-1	TRBJ2-7	TGCAGCGTTGAAGATCTCCCGGGGGGTCCCTACGAGCAGTACTTC	CSVEDLPGGPYEQYF
-	-	TRBV12-5	TRBJ1-5	TGTGCTAGTGGCCGAGGCGATGTGAACAATCAGCCCCAGCATTTT	CASGRGDVNNQPQHF
-	-	TRBV3-1/TRBV3-2	TRBJ2-7	TGTGCCAGCAGCCAAGAGGGGATCCGGGGGATTGGATCCTACGAGCAGTACTTC	CASSQEGIRGIGSYEQYF
-	-	TRBV7-9	TRBJ1-1	TGTGCCAGCAGCCGAGGCGATAAGACAGAAGAAGCTTTCTTT	CASSRGDKTEEAFF
-	-	TRBV3-1/TRBV3-2	TRBJ2-1	TGTGCCAGCAGCCAAGTTTGGCGGGGAGAGCAGTTCTTC	CASSQVWRGEQFF
TRBD2	-	TRBV30	TRBJ2-3	TGTGCCTGGAGTGTACGCGGACTAGCGACAGATACGCAGTATTTT	CAWSVRGLATDTQYF
-	-	TRBV2	TRBJ1-4	TGTGCCAGCAGTGCCATAGGGGCTGAAAAACTGTTTTTT	CASSAIGAEKLFF
TRBD1	-	TRBV27	TRBJ1-4	TGTGCCAGCAGTTACACGACAGGGGGAAGGGAAAAACTGTTTTTT	CASSYTTGGREKLFF
TRBD1	-	TRBV5-4	TRBJ1-1	TGTGCCAGCAGCCGTTTGACAGGGACCAGTTTAGGGGCTGAAGCTTTCTTT	CASSRLTGTSLGAEAFF
-	once	TRBV5-1	TRBJ1-5	TGCGCCAGCAGCTTGGGGGCGGGGGAGCCCCAGCATTTT	CASSLGAGEPQHF
-	-	TRBV10-3	TRBJ1-2	TGTGCCATCAGTGAGGCCACAGTCTATGGCTACACCTTC	CAISEATVYGYTF
TRBD2	-	TRBV19	TRBJ2-5	TGTGCCAGTAGCAGAAGGCCTAGCGGGGGTGAGACCCAGTACTTC	CASSRRPSGGETQYF
-	few	TRBV4-1	TRBJ1-4	TGCGCCAGCAGCCAAGATAGGGGTCGGGAGGGCGAAAAACTGTTTTTT	CASSQDRGREGEKLFF
TRBD1	once	TRBV12-3/TRBV12-4	TRBJ1-2	TGTGCCAGCAGTTCGACAGGGACTGGCTACACCTTC	CASSSTGTGYTF
TRBD1	once	TRBV20-1	TRBJ2-5	TGCAGTGCTAGTCCTAGGACAGGCCACGGGACCCAGTACTTC	CSASPRTGHGTQYF
-	few	TRBV2	TRBJ1-5	TGTGCCAGCGAGGAGGAAGGTATTCTTAGCAATCAGCCCCAGCATTTT	CASEEEGILSNQPQHF
TRBD2	few	TRBV2	TRBJ2-4	TGTGCCAGCCGGGGTGCAGCGGGGGAAACTCTAGCCAAAAACATTCAGTACTTC	CASRGAAGETLAKNIQYF
-	once	TRBV6-5	TRBJ1-2	TGTGCCAGCAGTTACTCCCGCACCTCCCAGGGTTCCTCCTTC	CASSYSRTSQGSSF
-	-	TRBV10-3	TRBJ2-5	TGTGCCATCAGTGAGAGGCCAGTGGGGCCCGGTTTGCAAGAGACCCAGTACTTC	CAISERPVGPGLQETQYF
-	-	TRBV20-1	TRBJ2-1	TGCAGTGCCAGTGGCGGGCCGGCAAGGACCTACAATGAGCAGTTCTTC	CSASGGPARTYNEQFF
-	-	TRBV12-3/TRBV12-4	TRBJ2-2	TGTGCCAGCACCCGGTTCACCGGGGAGCTGTTTTTT	CASTRFTGELFF
-	-	TRBV10-3	TRBJ2-5	TGTGCCATCAGTACAGGGAGGGAACAAGAGACCCAGTACTTC	CAISTGREQETQYF
-	few	TRBV19	TRBJ1-1	TGTGCCAGTAGTATACAGGTTGGGGGCCCTGAAGCTTTCTTT	CASSIQVGGPEAFF
TRBD1	-	TRBV4-1	TRBJ1-2	TGCGCCAGCAGCCAAGCGGGACAGTTGAACTATGGCTACACCTTC	CASSQAGQLNYGYTF
TRBD2	-	TRBV2	TRBJ2-3	TGTGCCAGCAGTTCTCTCGATAGCGGGTCAGATACGCAGTATTTT	CASSSLDSGSDTQYF
-	-	TRBV6-2/TRBV6-3	TRBJ2-7	TGTGCCAGCAGTTCGTCACTATACGAGCAGTACTTC	CASSSSLYEQYF